This TCR beta chain was found in a study of cytomegalovirus exposure and HLA in healthy donors. Germline values: CDR1 MNHNS, CDR2 SASEGT. The CDR3 loop spans 15 amino acids. V lost 2 bases and J 3 bases, leaving 11 bases between the germline ends. The PCR made use of 60 Vbeta and 13 Jbeta primers. The protocol was immunoSEQ multiplex PCR, while the TCRdb copy is restricted to in-frame clones and leaves out a portion. In all, the sample yields 35,000 to 50,000 clones. This clonotype was obtained from a woman under 40 in good health and CMV-seropositive. Sequencing was performed on PBMCs. The chain is built from TRBV6-1 and TRBJ2-1, with D hard to call. This chain's CDR3 is CASSELASIYNEQFF. CDR3 DNA: TGTGCCAGCAGTGAACTTGCGTCTATCTACAATGAGCAGTTCTTC.